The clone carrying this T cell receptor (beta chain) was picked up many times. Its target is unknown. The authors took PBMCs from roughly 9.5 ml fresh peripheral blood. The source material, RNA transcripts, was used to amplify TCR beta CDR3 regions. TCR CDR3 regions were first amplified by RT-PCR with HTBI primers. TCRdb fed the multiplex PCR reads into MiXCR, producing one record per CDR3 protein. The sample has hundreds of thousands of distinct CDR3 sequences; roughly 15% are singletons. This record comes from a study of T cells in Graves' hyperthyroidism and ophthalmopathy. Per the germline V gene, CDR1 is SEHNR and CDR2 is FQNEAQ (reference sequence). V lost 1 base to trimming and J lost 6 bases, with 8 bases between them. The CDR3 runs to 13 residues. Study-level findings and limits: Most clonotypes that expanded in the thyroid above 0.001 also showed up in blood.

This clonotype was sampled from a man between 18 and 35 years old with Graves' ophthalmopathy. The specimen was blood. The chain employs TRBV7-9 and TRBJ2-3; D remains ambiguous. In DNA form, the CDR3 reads TGTGCCAGCAGCTTAGAGTTTGGGGATACGCAGTATTTT. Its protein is CASSLEFGDTQYF.